These 8 T cell receptor beta chains were all obtained from the same sample, sequenced in a study of shared clonotypes between healthy human individuals. Assay: immunoSEQ multiplex PCR; the TCRdb copy retains only in-frame clones and omits some. The sample has 750,000 to 1,000,000 clones, around 92% seen once. As defined, naive CD8 cells were CD45RO-negative and positively selected for CCR7, with terminally differentiated effector memory CD45RA+ cells excluded. The sample was naive CD8+ T cells sorted from blood. The source of these receptors is a man younger than 40 in good health.

The rearrangement joins TRBV6-1 to TRBJ1-1; D is uncertain. Germline CDR1 MNHNS, CDR2 SASEGT. V was pared by 4 bases and J by 1 base, with 7 bases between. This CDR3 spans 13 amino acids. CDR3 in DNA: TGTGCCAGCAGTGGGGCCAAGAACACTGAAGCTTTCTTT. The encoded protein is CASSGAKNTEAFF.

The chain links TRBV5-1 to TRBJ1-1; 10 nucleotides line up with TRBD1. The CDR3 has 14 amino acids. Losses at the gene ends were 4 bases for V and 4 bases for J; bases not matched to a gene: 4. In germline, CDR1 is SGHRS, CDR2 YFSETQ. In DNA form, the CDR3 reads TGCGCCAGCAGCATGGGACAGGGGAGCACTGAAGCTTTCTTT. This sequence encodes CASSMGQGSTEAFF.

The J gene is TRBJ2-5, the V gene TRBV11-2; 9 positions agree with TRBD2. The CDR3 consists of 14 residues. Germline CDR1 SGHAT, CDR2 FQNNGV. After removal of 2 bases from V and 9 bases from J, the junction contained 7 bases not matched to a gene. CDR3: CASSLRLAGQAQYF. DNA of the CDR3: TGTGCCAGCAGCTTACGGCTAGCGGGGCAGGCCCAGTACTTC.

The chain combines TRBV4-1 with TRBJ2-3; the D gene could be TRBD1 or TRBD2 (6 bases each). The ends were cut back, 1 base at V and 3 bases at J, with 14 bases in the middle. The CDR3 consists of 16 residues. Germline lookup yields CDR1 MGHRA and CDR2 YSYEKL. The DNA for the CDR3 is TGCGCCAGCAGCCAAGCCCCCGGGGGCAGAACAGATACGCAGTATTTT. This codes for CASSQAPGGRTDTQYF.

V and J are TRBV4-3 and TRBJ1-2, with no clear D. CDR1 is LGHNA and CDR2 is YSLEER in the germline V gene. The CDR3 is 15 residues long. Trimming left V 1 base short and J 4 bases short, with 13 bases between. CDR3 in amino acids: CASSQGITVLYGYTF. DNA of the CDR3: TGCGCCAGCAGCCAAGGGATCACAGTACTCTATGGCTACACCTTC.

The chain uses TRBV7-6 and TRBJ2-1; TRBD2 matches 9 bases. This CDR3 is 18 amino acids long. Trimming removed 5 bases from V and 5 bases from J; junction bases left unmatched: 16. Germline CDR1 SGHVS, CDR2 FNYEAQ. Written as DNA, the CDR3 is TGTGCCAGCAGCGACCCGCGGGGGGGTACAGGGTTGCACAATGAGCAGTTCTTC. Protein sequence: CASSDPRGGTGLHNEQFF.

The CDR3: CASSVEEEVYEQYF. For the CDR3, the DNA is TGTGCCAGCAGCGTGGAGGAGGAGGTATACGAGCAGTACTTC. The chain employs TRBV7-9 and TRBJ2-7; D perhaps matches TRBD2 (5 bases). The CDR3 spans 14 residues. The germline gives CDR1 SEHNR, CDR2 FQNEAQ (reference sequence). Trimming pared 5 bases from V and 4 bases from J, leaving 15 bases between.

The gene calls are TRBV7-6 and TRBJ2-5, with D tentatively TRBD1 or TRBD2 (5 bases each). The DNA end lines up better with TRBJ2-7; the J call may be wrong. This CDR3 is 14 amino acids long. Germline CDR1 is SGHVS and CDR2 is FNYEAQ. The CDR3 loop is CASSTPGTRYEQYF. CDR3 nucleotides: TGTGCCAGCAGCACTCCCGGGACGCGATACGAGCAGTACTTC.